Below are 30 T cell receptor beta chains sequenced from a single sample in a study of early T cells in non-severe SARS-CoV-2 infection. One entry per CDR3 protein results from TCRdb running MiXCR on the 5' RACE reads. The table includes more than 35,000 distinct CDR3 sequences, around 4% detected once. Sequenced material: whole blood. The receptors stem from an adult who was a healthcare worker with PCR-confirmed SARS-CoV-2 infection or an uninfected control (not recorded which).

This clonotype was counted ten times or more. V is TRBV10-3 and J is TRBJ2-1; 13 positions match TRBD2. Germline-derived CDR1 and CDR2 are ENHRY and SYGVKD. Germline trimming cut 3 bases from V and 9 bases from J; bases unmatched to any gene: 5. This CDR3 is built from 15 residues. The CDR3 DNA reads as TGTGCCATCAGTGAAACTAGCGGGAGGGCCGGTGAGCAGTTCTTC. Translation gives CAISETSGRAGEQFF.

This clonotype was recorded at least ten times. The chain is built from TRBV6-5 and TRBJ1-1; tentative D call: TRBD1 (5 bases). The CDR3 consists of 13 residues. Germline V gene data show CDR1 as MNHEY and CDR2 as SVGAGI. V lost 7 bases, J lost 0 bases, and 9 bases lay in between. The CDR3 nucleotides are TGTGCCAGCACCGGGACCCTGAACACTGAAGCTTTCTTT. This translates into CASTGTLNTEAFF.

In its sample, this clonotype was seen many times. The gene calls are TRBV27 and TRBJ1-2; D remains unclear. CDR3 length: 14 residues. The V gene's germline CDR1 is MNHEY and CDR2 SMNVEV (reference sequence). Trimming shortened V by 0 bases and J by 4 bases, and 9 bases separated the two germline ends. In nucleotides, the CDR3 is TGTGCCAGCAGTTTATCTGGTGGCAGCTATGGCTACACCTTC. Its protein is CASSLSGGSYGYTF.

Only a few counts were recorded for this clonotype. The chain has TRBV7-2 and TRBJ2-3; D remains ambiguous. Per germline, CDR1 SGHTA and CDR2 FQGNSA. The CDR3 is 12 residues long. V was clipped by 1 base and J by 8 bases, with 7 bases between them. The CDR3 spells CASSLDASTQYF. For the CDR3, the DNA is TGTGCCAGCAGCTTAGACGCAAGTACGCAGTATTTT.

This clonotype was seen repeatedly, ten times or more. The CDR3 reads CASSPWTETDTQYF. CDR3 bases: TGTGCCAGCAGCCCCTGGACAGAGACAGATACGCAGTATTTT. The genes are TRBV9 and TRBJ2-3; D might be TRBD1 (6 bases). CDR1 SGDLS and CDR2 YYNGEE come from the germline V gene. The length of the CDR3 is 14 residues. Trimming cost V 4 bases and J 3 bases, with 12 bases left between them.

The sample holds many counts of this clonotype. The DNA of the CDR3 is TGTGCCAGTAGTACCGAACCCACACCTCACAGTGCCGGGGAGCTGTTTTTT. Translating it yields CASSTEPTPHSAGELFF. V and J are TRBV19 and TRBJ2-2, with D unclear. This CDR3 region has 17 residues. Trimming took off 4 bases at V and 6 bases at J, with 21 bases between the two ends. Germline CDR1 is LNHDA and CDR2 is SQIVND (reference sequence). Looking up the rest from reference TRBV19 and TRBJ2-2 gives the full variable domain: DGGITQSPKYLFRKEGQNVTLSCEQNLNHDAMYWYRQDPGQGLRLIYYSQIVNDFQKGDIAEGYSVSREKKESFPLTVTSAQKNPTAFYLCASSTEPTPHSAGELFFGEGSRLTVL.

This clonotype was detected a few times. This rearrangement joins TRBV6-2 or TRBV6-3 to TRBJ1-1; TRBD1 matches at 9 bases. This CDR3 spans 15 amino acids. V shed 6 bases, J shed 0 bases, and the junction held 5 bases outside the gene matches. Germline CDR1 MNHEY, CDR2 SVGEGT. CDR3 loop: CASRPQGALNTEAFF. DNA for the CDR3: TGTGCCAGCAGGCCACAGGGGGCGTTGAACACTGAAGCTTTCTTT.

The chain links TRBV30 to TRBJ2-7, with 7 bases aligning to TRBD1. The ends lost 4 bases at V and 6 bases at J; junction bases unmatched: 0. This CDR3 contains 10 residues. Germline assignment: CDR1 GTSNPN and CDR2 SVGIG (reference sequence). The CDR3 loop reads CAWTGGEQYV. CDR3 DNA: TGTGCCTGGACAGGGGGCGAGCAGTACGTC.

The sample holds many counts of this clonotype. The chain recombines TRBV6-2 or TRBV6-3 with TRBJ2-3; D possibly corresponds to TRBD1 (5 bases). Germline V gene sequence: CDR1 MNHEY, CDR2 SVGEGT. This CDR3 is 16 amino acids long. V was cut by 6 bases and J by 0 bases, with 16 bases left in between. DNA for the CDR3: TGTGCCAGCAGCTCTTGGTCCAGGGATAGCACAGATACGCAGTATTTT. This encodes CASSSWSRDSTDTQYF.

This clonotype was counted a few times. V gene TRBV20-1 combines with J gene TRBJ2-1; 7 bases are shared with TRBD2. The J segment lost 7 bases and the V segment lost 1 base, leaving 7 bases of the junction unmatched. This CDR3 spans 14 amino acids. Germline V lookup: CDR1 DFQATT, CDR2 SNEGSKA (reference sequence). The CDR3 loop reads CSARAPGGGNEQFF. The CDR3 DNA follows: TGCAGTGCTAGAGCCCCGGGGGGAGGGAATGAGCAGTTCTTC.

This chain connects TRBV20-1 to TRBJ2-5; perhaps TRBD2 as D (6 bases). The CDR3 is 15 residues long. Germline V gene lookup returns CDR1 DFQATT and CDR2 SNEGSKA (reference sequence). V was trimmed by 6 bases and J by 4 bases, leaving 21 bases between them. This chain's CDR3 is CSARPASEVSETQYF. For the CDR3, the DNA is TGCAGTGCCCGCCCGGCTAGCGAGGTTTCAGAGACCCAGTACTTC.

The rearrangement links TRBV14 to TRBJ1-1; D gene unclear. V lost 3 bases and J lost 8, with 13 bases in between. This CDR3 contains 13 residues. In germline, CDR1 is SGHDN, CDR2 FVKESK. CDR3 region: CASSHYLSNEAFF. CDR3 nucleotides: TGTGCCAGCAGCCACTACCTCAGTAACGAAGCTTTCTTT.

This clonotype occurred many times. The rearrangement joins TRBV3-1 to TRBJ2-1; 12 nucleotides align to TRBD2. Germline CDR1 and CDR2: LGHDT and YNNKEL (reference sequence). The CDR3 totals 17 residues. Unmatched junction bases numbered 11, after V lost 4 bases and J lost 7 bases. CDR3 sequence (DNA): TGTGCCAGCAGCCCAGCACGTCGGACTAGCGGGGTTAATGAGCAGTTCTTC. This translates into CASSPARRTSGVNEQFF.

In this sample, this clonotype turned up many times. The chain recombines TRBV27 with TRBJ2-3, with 7 bases fitting TRBD1. Trimming took 5 bases from V and 4 from J; bases not matched to a gene: 6. Germline lookup yields CDR1 MNHEY and CDR2 SMNVEV (reference sequence). The CDR3 has 14 amino acids. CDR3 in amino acids: CASSPTGVPDTQYF. The CDR3 DNA follows: TGTGCCAGCAGTCCCACAGGGGTCCCAGATACGCAGTATTTT.

This clonotype has ten or more counts. The gene calls are TRBV29-1 and TRBJ2-3, with D uncertain. The germline V gene encodes CDR1 SQVTM and CDR2 ANQGSEA. Trimming pared 6 bases from V and 3 bases from J, leaving 22 bases between. This CDR3 comprises 16 residues. CDR3 DNA: TGCAGCGTCAATTCAGCGTTCCGAGCAACAACAGATACGCAGTATTTT. This translates into CSVNSAFRATTDTQYF.

This clonotype was counted many times. The CDR3 is CATSDNLGTYNEQFF. In DNA, the CDR3 is TGTGCCACCAGTGACAACTTGGGCACCTACAATGAGCAGTTCTTC. The V and J genes are TRBV24-1 and TRBJ2-1; D is unresolved. This CDR3 has 15 residues. Trimming removed 4 bases from V and 2 bases from J, with 11 bases in between. Germline V gene data show CDR1 as KGHDR and CDR2 as SFDVKD.

Many counts were recorded for this clonotype. The rearrangement uses TRBV28 and TRBJ2-2; TRBD1 might be the D (5 bases). The CDR3 has 14 residues. The V end was cut by 6 bases, the J end by 4 bases, with 12 bases between. The germline gives CDR1 MDHEN, CDR2 SYDVKM. This chain's CDR3 is CASSSLGVTGELFF. The CDR3 DNA follows: TGTGCCAGCAGCTCATTAGGGGTCACCGGGGAGCTGTTTTTT.

This clonotype is categorized as medium-sized (0.01 to 0.1%). The chain combines TRBV12-3 or TRBV12-4 with TRBJ2-3; D may be TRBD1 (6 bases). The CDR3 spans 18 residues. V lost 2 bases to trimming and J lost 0 bases, with 18 bases between them. The CDR3 is CASSLNSRGYTSTDTQYF. CDR3 nucleotides: TGTGCCAGCAGTTTAAATAGCAGGGGATATACTAGCACAGATACGCAGTATTTT.

This clonotype was picked up one time. The chain couples TRBV29-1 to TRBJ2-1, with TRBD1 matching 7 bases. Germline values: CDR1 SQVTM, CDR2 ANQGSEA. The CDR3 length is 12 residues. The J segment lost 7 bases and the V segment lost 2 bases, leaving 2 bases of the junction unmatched. The CDR3 bases are TGCAGCGTTGAAAAGACAGGGAATGAGCAGTTCTTC. Protein product: CSVEKTGNEQFF.

This clonotype was counted ten times or more. J is TRBJ1-2 and V is TRBV7-2, with D maybe TRBD1 (5 bases). CDR3 length: 13 residues. V lost 4 bases to trimming and J lost 7 bases, with 13 bases between them. Germline lookup yields CDR1 SGHTA and CDR2 FQGNSA. The CDR3 here is CASSSGPPLGYTF. Here the CDR3 DNA reads TGTGCCAGCAGCTCAGGGCCTCCTCTTGGCTACACCTTC.

This clonotype was seen repeatedly, ten times or more. The chain employs TRBV7-9 and TRBJ1-1, with unresolved D. CDR1 and CDR2 (germline): SEHNR, FQNEAQ (reference sequence). This CDR3 is built from 12 residues. CDR3 bases: TGTGCTATAGCACATCTGAACACTGAAGCTTTCTTT. Its protein is CAIAHLNTEAFF.

This clonotype was seen many times. The chain recombines TRBV9 with TRBJ1-6, with TRBD1 as a possible D gene (5 bases). CDR1 is SGDLS and CDR2 is YYNGEE in the germline V gene. Between the trimmed V and J ends, which lost 5 bases and 10 bases, there was a span of 19 bases. The CDR3 covers 15 residues. CDR3: CASRSREGESSPLHF. In DNA form, the CDR3 reads TGTGCCAGCAGAAGTAGGGAAGGGGAGAGCTCACCCCTCCACTTT.

This clonotype was recorded at least ten times. The chain recombines TRBV2 with TRBJ1-6, with D perhaps matching TRBD1 (6 bases). Germline lookup yields CDR1 SNHLY and CDR2 FYNNEI. This CDR3 has 13 residues. V was pared by 6 bases and J by 7 bases, with 10 bases between. DNA of the CDR3: TGTGCCAGCAGGCGGACAGAGAATTCACCCCTCCACTTT. Translated, it gives CASRRTENSPLHF. The whole variable domain, filled in from reference TRBV2 and TRBJ1-6, reads EPEVTQTPSHQVTQMGQEVILRCVPISNHLYFYWYRQILGQKVEFLVSFYNNEISEKSEIFDDQFSVERPDGSNFTLKIRSTKLEDSAMYFCASRRTENSPLHFGNGTRLTVT.

This clonotype ranks as medium-sized. This chain connects TRBV18 to TRBJ2-3; TRBD2 matches at 9 bases. The CDR3 spans 17 residues. CDR1 is KGHSH, CDR2 LQKENI, per germline. V shed 0 bases and J 3 bases; nucleotides not matched to a gene: 7. For the CDR3, the DNA is TGTGCCAGCTCACCACCGAGGCTAGCGGGATCAACAGATACGCAGTATTTT. The encoded protein is CASSPPRLAGSTDTQYF.

The chain joins TRBV20-1 to TRBJ1-1, with a possible D match to TRBD1 (6 bases). V was shortened by 5 bases and J by 1 base, with 14 bases between the two germline ends. The CDR3 contains 14 residues. Per the germline V gene, CDR1 is DFQATT and CDR2 is SNEGSKA (reference sequence). Written as DNA, the CDR3 is TGCAGTGCTGGGATGGTGACAGGGAACACTGAAGCTTTCTTT. Translated: CSAGMVTGNTEAFF.

In its sample, this clonotype was seen many times. This CDR3 is CASSSGTMPYEQYV. The DNA of the CDR3 is TGTGCCAGCAGTTCCGGGACTATGCCCTACGAGCAGTACGTC. The V gene is TRBV28, the J gene TRBJ2-7, with 7 bases lining up with TRBD2. The length of the CDR3 is 14 residues. Germline-derived CDR1 and CDR2 are MDHEN and SYDVKM. Germline trimming cut 4 bases from V and 2 bases from J; bases unmatched to any gene: 5.

V usage is TRBV6-5 and J usage is TRBJ2-7; the D is unclear. Germline assignment: CDR1 MNHEY and CDR2 SVGAGI. The CDR3 runs to 14 residues. V shed 5 bases and J shed 7 bases, with 18 bases lying between them. The CDR3 DNA follows: TGTGCCAGCAGTCTTACCGTCTCGTCCGGGGAGCAGTACTTC. It yields the protein CASSLTVSSGEQYF.

This clonotype was found many times. The rearrangement uses TRBV11-2 and TRBJ1-1; 7 bases match TRBD1. J was trimmed by 7 bases and V by 4 bases; bases with no gene match: 21. This CDR3 has 18 amino acids. Germline CDR1 is SGHAT and CDR2 is FQNNGV. CDR3 residues: CASSSGGGGANLGFEAFF. The CDR3 nucleotides are TGTGCCAGCAGCTCCGGTGGAGGGGGCGCAAATTTGGGGTTTGAAGCTTTCTTT.

In this sample, this clonotype turned up many times. This rearrangement joins TRBV14 to TRBJ1-1; D possibly corresponds to TRBD1 (6 bases). CDR1 is SGHDN and CDR2 is FVKESK in the germline V gene. With 2 bases removed from V and 1 base from J, the gap between germline ends came to 8 bases. The CDR3 loop spans 14 amino acids. The CDR3 DNA follows: TGTGCCAGCAGCCAACTACAGGGGAACACTGAAGCTTTCTTT. This gives the protein CASSQLQGNTEAFF.

This clonotype was found many times. The chain is built from TRBV20-1 and TRBJ2-1; TRBD2 matches at 15 bases. After removal of 0 bases from V and 3 bases from J, the junction contained 3 bases not matched to a gene. This CDR3 has 17 residues. CDR1 and CDR2 from the germline V gene are DFQATT and SNEGSKA (reference sequence). Here the CDR3 DNA reads TGCAGTGCTAGAGATGGGACTAGCGGGAGGCTCTACAATGAGCAGTTCTTC. It translates to CSARDGTSGRLYNEQFF.